This TCR beta chain stems from a study of T cells in Graves' hyperthyroidism and ophthalmopathy. Regarding the study as a whole: Most expanded thyroid clonotypes above 0.001 also appeared in blood. Ophthalmopathy was told apart from stable hyperthyroidism by a 13 V-J model.

This clonotype has a handful of counts. Antigen: not known. The study defined stable Graves' hyperthyroidism as no ophthalmopathy progression within 18 months. Exclusion of patients followed from uncontrolled infection, other autoimmune disease, pregnancy or lactation. Amplification yielded TCR beta CDR3 regions, with RNA transcripts as the source. HTBI primers were the set used in a first-round RT-PCR of the TCR CDR3. TCRdb redid the calling of the multiplex PCR reads with MiXCR, one entry per CDR3 protein. Here the sample spans about 420,000 distinct CDR3 sequences, roughly 13% being singletons. The CDR3 totals 12 residues. The V gene end was trimmed by 10 bases and the J gene end by 5 bases; junction bases not matched to a gene: 4. CDR1 is ENHRY, CDR2 SYGVKD, per germline.

This chain links TRBV10-3 with TRBJ1-5, with 8 bases identical to TRBD1. This TCR was sampled from a young woman with Graves' hyperthyroidism. Sequencing was done on a sample of blood. The CDR3 reads CATGTGDQPQHF. In DNA, the CDR3 is TGTGCCACCGGGACAGGCGATCAGCCCCAGCATTTT.